This TCR beta chain was sequenced in a study of T cells in Graves' hyperthyroidism and ophthalmopathy. The TCR beta CDR3 regions underwent amplification using RNA transcripts as the source. TCR CDR3 regions were first amplified by RT-PCR with HTBI primers. From the multiplex PCR reads, TCRdb called clonotypes with MiXCR, one entry per CDR3 protein. The top ten clones hold 25% to 30% of a sample with about 500,000 distinct CDR3 sequences, about 16% of them seen once. This clonotype was seen at least ten times. The junction had 14 bases not matched to a gene; V was cut back by 5 bases and J by 4 bases. CDR3 size: 18 residues. Looked up from germline, CDR1 is LNHDA and CDR2 is SQIVND (reference sequence).

This TCR was sampled from a woman in her 30s with Graves' ophthalmopathy. Sequenced input: blood. J is TRBJ2-1 and V is TRBV19; 10 bases agree with TRBD2. The CDR3: CASSPGLAEGGDYNEQFF. The CDR3 DNA reads as TGTGCCAGTAGTCCCGGACTAGCGGAGGGGGGGGATTACAATGAGCAGTTCTTC.